This T cell receptor (beta chain) was sequenced during a study of blood T cells in healthy people across ages. Study-level results: Compared with aged donors, long-lived donors showed fewer expanded clones, suggesting selection. PBMCs were not sorted, which prevented a conclusive comparison of naive versus antigen-experienced cells.

There are a few counts of this clonotype. Its antigen is undetermined. Alongside a J-beta primer mix, a sample-barcoded 5' primer served in a second PCR lasting about 7 to 12 cycles. TCRdb independently ran MiXCR on the 5' RACE reads; one entry per CDR3 protein. The repertoire holds 790,000 or so distinct CDR3 sequences, about 42% seen once, with around 18% in the top ten. Trimming pared 5 bases from V and 0 bases from J, leaving 10 bases between. Per the germline V gene, CDR1 is DFQATT and CDR2 is SNEGSKA (reference sequence). This CDR3 contains 13 residues. Collection of ten milliliters of peripheral blood was performed for each donor.

Sequenced sample: blood. V is TRBV20-1 and J is TRBJ1-1; perhaps TRBD1 as D (6 bases). The TCR was taken from an older man in good health. Here the CDR3 reads CSAPDSMNTEAFF. The CDR3 nucleotides are TGCAGTGCTCCGGACAGTATGAACACTGAAGCTTTCTTT.